This T cell receptor beta chain was obtained from a study of tumor-infiltrating lymphocytes in primary liver carcinoma. About the research overall: Participating patients were men and women between 30 and 69 years old. Study observations and caveats: Researchers report that only about 7-24% of top clones turned up in all five tumor regions.

Production of TCR beta cDNA used 400 to 600 ng total RNA together with a constant-region primer. Construction of TCR beta libraries relied on three successive nested multiplex PCR rounds employing slightly modified ARM-PCR. The study ran its first two PCR rounds for about 11 cycles each, using TRBV1-TRBV30 forward primers and a C-beta reverse primer. TCRdb independently ran MiXCR on the multiplex PCR reads; one entry per CDR3 protein. The data hold roughly 120,000 distinct CDR3 sequences, with around 62% observed a single time. Investigators took RNA and DNA out together from 20-30 mg of unsorted bulk tissue. Every patient had chronic HBV infection and was treatment-naive. Sampling of each tumor involved five separate regions. This clonotype was picked up many times. Its antigen is as yet unknown. The CDR3 runs to 13 residues. Trimming stripped 2 bases from V and 8 bases from J, with 12 bases between. Germline lookup yields CDR1 LGHNA and CDR2 YNFKEQ.

The receptor was derived from a woman aged 55-70 years with primary liver carcinoma and hepatitis B virus infection. The source material was liver tumor tissue from sampling region 1. Specified subset: tumor region T1, superior pole. This chain joins TRBV4-2 and TRBJ1-1; maybe TRBD1 (5 bases). The CDR3 region is CASSQSQGTEAFF. CDR3 coding DNA: TGTGCCAGCAGCCAATCTCAGGGTACCGAAGCTTTCTTT.